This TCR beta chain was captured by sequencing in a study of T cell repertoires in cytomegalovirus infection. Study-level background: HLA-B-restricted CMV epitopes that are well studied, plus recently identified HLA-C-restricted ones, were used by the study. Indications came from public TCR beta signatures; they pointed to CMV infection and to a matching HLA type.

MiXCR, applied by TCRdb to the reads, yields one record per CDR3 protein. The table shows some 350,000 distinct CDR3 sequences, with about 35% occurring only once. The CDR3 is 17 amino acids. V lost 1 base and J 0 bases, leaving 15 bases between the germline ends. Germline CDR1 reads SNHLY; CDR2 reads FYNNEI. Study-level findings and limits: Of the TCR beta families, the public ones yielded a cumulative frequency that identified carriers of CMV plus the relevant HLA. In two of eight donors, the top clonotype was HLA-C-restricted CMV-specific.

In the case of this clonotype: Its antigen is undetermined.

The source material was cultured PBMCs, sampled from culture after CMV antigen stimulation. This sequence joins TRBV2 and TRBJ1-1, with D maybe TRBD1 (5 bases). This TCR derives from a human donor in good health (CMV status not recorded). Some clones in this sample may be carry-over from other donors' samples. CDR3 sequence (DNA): TGTGCCAGCAGTGAAGAGAGGGACGCCTGGGTGAACACTGAAGCTTTCTTT. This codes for CASSEERDAWVNTEAFF.